Listed here is a single T cell receptor beta chain. This specimen belongs to a study of shared clonotypes between healthy human individuals. The ends were cut back, 6 bases at V and 10 bases at J, with 24 bases in the middle. This CDR3 is 15 amino acids long. Germline-derived CDR1 and CDR2 are LNHDA and SQIVND (reference sequence). Libraries were prepared by immunoSEQ multiplex PCR; TCRdb keeps only in-frame clonotypes and omits some of them. There are millions of clones in the sample; roughly 93% occur only once, and 0.39% lies in the top ten. This clonotype was obtained from a man between 18 and 35 years old in good health. Some clones in this sample may be carry-over from other donors' samples. V usage is TRBV19 and J usage is TRBJ1-1, with D possibly TRBD1 on 6 matching bases. Sequenced: naive CD4+ T cells from PBMCs. Subset of the sample: CD45RA+ positively selected. The CDR3 DNA reads as TGTGCCAGTAGCGGACAGTCGAGCGGCCCCCTCAGAGCTTTCTTT. Residues: CASSGQSSGPLRAFF.